The entry below gives a single T cell receptor beta chain sequence along with its context. Many counts were recorded for this clonotype. What this receptor recognizes is not known. No clone much larger than this one lies a single base away; base qualities are absent. Reading the label with the study, this specimen's time point is: newly diagnosed GD, antithyroid drugs for less than 3 months. For both TCR sequencing and RNA sequencing, RNA was extracted from PBMCs using TRIzol. The diagnosis of Graves' disease was made according to American Thyroid Association guidelines. Patients were recruited from an endocrinology department in Xi'an, China. Each patient gave about 8.1 milliliters of peripheral blood, collected in an EDTA anticoagulant tube. Ficoll Paque Plus density gradient separation was used to isolate PBMCs, and no additional T cell sorting was done. An Agilent 2100 Bioanalyzer and agarose gel were used to check RNA quality, while a NanoDrop 2000 measured RNA concentration.

This specimen comes from a study of regulatory T cells in long-lasting Graves disease listed by TCRdb under 2021. For context, the study as a whole: Antithyroid drugs had been taken for less than 3 months by newly diagnosed Graves' disease patients. TCR sequencing covered around 13 persistent and roughly 20 newly diagnosed Graves' disease patients, 33 samples in total. Patients with persistent Graves' disease were compared with patients with newly diagnosed Graves' disease using TCR sequencing and RNA sequencing of peripheral blood. The study took place in China and was registered as a clinical trial. Beyond this particular receptor, the publication reports: Compared with newly diagnosed patients, patients with persistent Graves' disease had lower TCR Shannon entropy and fewer highly expanded clones, which suggests clonal expansion. The authors noted that the small sample size was a limitation that may lower accuracy. Peripheral blood alone was examined, since thyroid tissue, which constituted the primary lesion, could not be accessed. Patients with persistent disease shared more public clonotypes (about 2,500) than newly diagnosed patients did (approximately 1,000). Only the TCR beta chain was sequenced and analyzed.

The receptor library was made with multiplex PCR. These reads were obtained on an Illumina HiSeq 4000. CDR3 regions were amplified by Arm-PCR with iRepertoire HTBI primers to construct TCR beta libraries. Before sequencing, the PCR products went through gel purification. On the authors' methods: Gene usage analysis of CDR3 amino acid clonotypes used the 62 TRBV and fewer than 15 TRBJ segments found across samples. COPE and FqMerger were used to merge filtered high-quality paired reads into contigs. Contigs were aligned with BLAST to IMGT TRBV, TRBD and TRBJ reference genes, and CDR3 was defined per IMGT. Highly expanded clones were defined as clonotypes with a frequency above 0.1%. Repertoire diversity was measured by Shannon entropy, and V-J evenness by the Gini coefficient. A clonotype was considered public if more than one individual shared it. TCRdb took the public reads, trimmed them with fastp at Q25, ran MiXCR for clone calling and kept in-frame beta chains. Every entry covers one CDR3 protein and lists the most common genes and DNA from its rows. The V and J calls were determined by TCRdb, not by the authors. This sample lists roughly 320,000 distinct CDR3 sequences; around 15% were detected once. 25% to 30% of the sample is held by the ten biggest clonotypes.

The same sample was also studied in work on T cells in Graves' hyperthyroidism and ophthalmopathy. That second report states: Stable Graves' hyperthyroidism was defined as the absence of progression to ophthalmopathy over 18 months of follow-up. Hyperthyroidism patients were aged 18 to 65 years and newly diagnosed, with disease duration of less than 2 months. Patients with uncontrolled infections, other autoimmune diseases, pregnancy or lactation were excluded. Diagnoses were established on the basis of clinical symptoms, serum thyroxine and TRAb, thyroid ultrasound, and orbital computed tomography. For the first round of RT-PCR on the TCR CDR3, the HTBI primer set was used together with the Qiagen OneStep RT-PCR kit. Most expanded thyroid clonotypes (frequency above 0.001) were also found in blood, which suggests that blood repertoires may mirror thyroid immune responses. In cross-validation, a model built on a 13 V-J signature told ophthalmopathy apart from stable hyperthyroidism with approximately 90% sensitivity and 81% to 82% specificity, and in testing the same model reached 80%/75%. In validation, the model predicted progression to ophthalmopathy with approximately 70% sensitivity and 72.22% specificity, a median of approximately 6.7 months before onset. A discovery cohort of about a hundred patients, about 44 with Graves' ophthalmopathy and fewer than 65 with stable Graves' hyperthyroidism, was used to find distinguishing TCR V-J signatures. Prospective prediction of ophthalmopathy was tested in an independent validation cohort of approximately 19 hyperthyroidism patients and around 16 patients who later progressed to ophthalmopathy. For training and testing, the 110 or so patients in the discovery cohort were randomly divided in a 7:3 ratio. In addition, the study compared T-cell repertoires in thyroid tissue and in blood from several Graves' hyperthyroidism patients. Once sampling was done, hyperthyroidism patients were given methimazole at a starting dose of 30 mg daily, whereas ophthalmopathy patients were given high-dose intravenous methylprednisolone. Libraries were constructed in a second round of multiplex PCR, after which size selection and purification were performed. Sequencing of the libraries was done on an Illumina HiSeq2000 using paired-end 100 bp reads. SOAPnuke was used to process the raw data, removing reads that contained adapters or uncalled bases, had a mean Phred below 15, or lacked an exact match to the constant primer or identifier. High-quality paired reads were merged using COPE v1.2.5, and each unique nucleotide sequence was defined as a clonotype. Clonotypes were aligned to IMGT TRBV, TRBD and TRBJ reference segments using MiTCR v1.1. Analysis was restricted to V-J combinations with a frequency above 0.0001, which covered 99.2% of repertoires. The TCS score was defined as F50 (clonal expansion) divided by E x V (chaos), with BLOSUM62-based TCRdist calculated between CDR3 peptides within each V-J. Welch's t-statistics and random forest reduced 500 to 650 V-J features to around 14, which were used in a naive Bayes classifier (R e1071). Sample size was not statistically predetermined, and blinding of investigators to group allocation was not performed. According to the paper, TCR Vbeta CDR3 sequencing was carried out on about 140 peripheral blood samples, which came from some 41 ophthalmopathy, fewer than 80 hyperthyroidism and approximately 17 progressor patients.

Material: peripheral blood mononuclear cells (PBMCs), obtained at new diagnosis, from a patient treated with antithyroid drugs. The source of this sequence is a man aged 35-49 years with Graves disease. Donor details come from another sample of the same person, matched by shared clones.

The CDR3 protein is CSASRGGRAFYNEQFF. The DNA sequence reads TGCAGTGCTAGCCGGGGTGGGCGGGCCTTCTACAATGAGCAGTTCTTC. The chain was built from TRBV20-1 and TRBJ2-1; TRBD2 might be the D gene, on 5 matching bases. CDR1 and CDR2 are drawn from the germline V gene (reference sequence): DFQATT, SNEGSKA. From the cysteine through the phenylalanine, the CDR3 covers 16 amino acids. Only the CDR3 region is kept as DNA, spanning 48 bases read in frame from base 1. Trimming at the junction amounts to 3 bases on V and 3 bases on J, and the germline ends lie 18 bases apart.